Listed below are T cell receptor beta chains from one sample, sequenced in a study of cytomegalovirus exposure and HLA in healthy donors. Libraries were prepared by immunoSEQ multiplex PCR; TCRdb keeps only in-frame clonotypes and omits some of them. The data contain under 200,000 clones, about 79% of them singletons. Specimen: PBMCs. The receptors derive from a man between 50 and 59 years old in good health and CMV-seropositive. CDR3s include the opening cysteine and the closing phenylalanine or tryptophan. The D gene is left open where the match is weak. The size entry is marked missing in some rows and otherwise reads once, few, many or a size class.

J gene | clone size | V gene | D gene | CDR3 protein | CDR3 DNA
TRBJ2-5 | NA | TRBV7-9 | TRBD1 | CASSLPGGGAETQYF | TGTGCCAGCAGCTTACCAGGGGGTGGGGCAGAGACCCAGTACTTC
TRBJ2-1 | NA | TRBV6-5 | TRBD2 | CASSPSGSSYNEQFF | TGTGCCAGCAGTCCTAGCGGGAGCTCCTACAATGAGCAGTTCTTC
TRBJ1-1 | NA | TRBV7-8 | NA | CASSSDVLQKDTEAFF | TGTGCCAGCAGCTCAGATGTCTTACAGAAAGACACTGAAGCTTTCTTT
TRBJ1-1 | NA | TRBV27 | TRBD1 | CASSLQGAGTEAFF | TGTGCCAGCAGTTTACAGGGGGCCGGCACTGAAGCTTTCTTT
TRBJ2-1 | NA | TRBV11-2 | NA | CASSYPDWTSGSYEQFF | TGTGCCAGCAGCTACCCCGACTGGACGTCGGGGTCTTATGAGCAGTTCTTC
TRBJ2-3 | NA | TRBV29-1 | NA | CSVAGRDSTDTQYF | TGCAGCGTTGCGGGGCGGGACAGCACAGATACGCAGTATTTT
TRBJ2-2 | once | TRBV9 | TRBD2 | CASSVRGGTSGRFGGELFF | TGTGCCAGCAGCGTTAGGGGGGGGACTAGCGGGAGATTCGGCGGGGAGCTGTTTTTT
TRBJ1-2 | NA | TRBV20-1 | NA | CSASYYYGYTF | TGCAGTGCCTCGTACTATTATGGCTACACCTTC
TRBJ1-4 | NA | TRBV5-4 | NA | CASSQREESNEKLFF | TGTGCCAGCAGCCAACGAGAGGAGTCTAATGAAAAACTGTTTTTT
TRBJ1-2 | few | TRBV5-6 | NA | CASSLWAVFIGGYTF | TGTGCCAGCAGCTTGTGGGCAGTTTTTATCGGTGGCTACACCTTC
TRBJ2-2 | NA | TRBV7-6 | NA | CASSLALAPGELFF | TGTGCCAGCAGCTTAGCGCTCGCGCCCGGGGAGCTGTTTTTT
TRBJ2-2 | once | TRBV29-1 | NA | CSVEVVSNGELFF | TGCAGCGTTGAAGTAGTCTCGAACGGGGAGCTGTTTTTT
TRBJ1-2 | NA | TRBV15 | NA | CATSRDLGGYTF | TGTGCCACCAGCAGAGATTTGGGCGGCTACACCTTC
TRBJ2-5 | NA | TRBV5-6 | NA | CASSLPGQETQYF | TGTGCCAGCAGCTTGCCAGGACAAGAGACCCAGTACTTC
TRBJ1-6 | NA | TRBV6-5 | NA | CASSLGQKNSPLHF | TGTGCCAGCAGCCTTGGACAGAAGAATTCACCCCTCCACTTT
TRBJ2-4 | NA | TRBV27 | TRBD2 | CASRALATSVQYF | TGTGCCAGCAGAGCCCTAGCAACTAGCGTTCAGTACTTC
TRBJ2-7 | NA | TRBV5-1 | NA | CASSLGQGGYEQYF | TGCGCCAGCAGCTTGGGGCAGGGGGGATACGAGCAGTACTTC
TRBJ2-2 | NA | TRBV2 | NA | CASSERVAGELFF | TGTGCCAGCAGTGAAAGAGTAGCCGGGGAGCTGTTTTTT
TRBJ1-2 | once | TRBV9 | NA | CASSASAGGNYGYTF | TGTGCCAGCAGCGCCTCGGCCGGGGGTAACTATGGCTACACCTTC
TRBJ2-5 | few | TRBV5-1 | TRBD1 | CASSFRGRGETQYF | TGCGCCAGCAGCTTCAGGGGGCGCGGGGAGACCCAGTACTTC
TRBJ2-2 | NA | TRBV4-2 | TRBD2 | CASRSGTINTGELFF | TGTGCCAGCAGATCCGGGACTATAAACACCGGGGAGCTGTTTTTT
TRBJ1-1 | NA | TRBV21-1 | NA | CASSKEIELINTEAFF | TGTGCCAGCAGCAAAGAGATTGAACTGATAAACACTGAAGCTTTCTTT
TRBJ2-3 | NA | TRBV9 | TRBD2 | CASSSGTSGIDTQYF | TGTGCCAGCAGCTCCGGGACTAGCGGGATTGATACGCAGTATTTT
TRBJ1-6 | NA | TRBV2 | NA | CASSNRGAGRGSPLHF | TGTGCCAGCAGTAACCGGGGGGCAGGAAGGGGATCACCCCTCCACTTT
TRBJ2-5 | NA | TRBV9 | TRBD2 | CASSYSLSGGAETQYF | TGTGCCAGCAGCTACTCCCTCAGCGGGGGGGCTGAGACCCAGTACTTC
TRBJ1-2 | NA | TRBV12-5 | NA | CASGLVSGNGYTF | TGTGCTAGTGGTTTGGTATCAGGGAATGGCTACACCTTC
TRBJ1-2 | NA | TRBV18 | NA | CASSPKVTGGFYGYTF | TGTGCCAGCTCACCGAAAGTGACAGGCGGATTCTATGGCTACACCTTC
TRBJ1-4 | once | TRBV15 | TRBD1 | CATSREGGGASEKLFF | TGTGCCACCAGCAGAGAAGGAGGGGGCGCATCTGAAAAACTGTTTTTT
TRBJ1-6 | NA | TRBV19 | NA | CASSAGRGYELAYNSPLHF | TGTGCCAGTAGTGCCGGCAGGGGTTACGAGCTCGCCTATAATTCACCCCTCCACTTT
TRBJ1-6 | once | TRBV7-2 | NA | CASSARGSPLHF | TGTGCCAGCTCCGCCCGGGGTTCACCCCTCCACTTT
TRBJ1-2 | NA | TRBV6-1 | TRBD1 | CASRGTGESYGYTF | TGTGCCAGCAGAGGGACAGGGGAGAGTTATGGCTACACCTTC
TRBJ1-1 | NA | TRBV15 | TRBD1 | CATSDSDRGGTEAFF | TGTGCCACCAGCGATTCGGACAGGGGAGGGACTGAAGCTTTCTTT
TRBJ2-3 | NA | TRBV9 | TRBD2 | CASSVGTSASTDTQYF | TGTGCCAGCAGCGTCGGGACTAGCGCTAGCACAGATACGCAGTATTTT
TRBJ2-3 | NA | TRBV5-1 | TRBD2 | CASSSGTAPRGTDTQYF | TGCGCCAGCAGCAGCGGGACCGCCCCCAGAGGCACAGATACGCAGTATTTT
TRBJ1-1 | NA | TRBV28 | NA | CASSLPAGRGRGNTEAFF | TGTGCCAGCAGTCTCCCTGCCGGGAGGGGCCGTGGGAACACTGAAGCTTTCTTT
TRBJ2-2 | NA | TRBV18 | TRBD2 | CASSPLWGGRANTGELFF | TGTGCCAGCTCACCGTTGTGGGGGGGTCGCGCGAACACCGGGGAGCTGTTTTTT
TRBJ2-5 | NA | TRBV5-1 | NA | CASSLVSSGGGPKTQYF | TGCGCCAGCAGCTTGGTGTCGAGCGGAGGAGGACCCAAGACCCAGTACTTC
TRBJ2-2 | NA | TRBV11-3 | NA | CASSFPVGELFF | TGTGCCAGCAGCTTCCCGGTCGGGGAGCTGTTTTTT
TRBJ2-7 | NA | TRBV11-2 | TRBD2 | CASSPRLAANNEQYF | TGTGCCAGCAGCCCCCGACTAGCGGCAAACAACGAGCAGTACTTC
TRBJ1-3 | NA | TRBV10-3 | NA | CATGQTGLRGNTIYF | TGTGCCACCGGGCAGACAGGCCTAAGAGGAAACACCATATATTTT
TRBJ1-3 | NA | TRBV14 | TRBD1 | CASSPYRGSGNTIYF | TGTGCCAGCAGCCCATACAGGGGAAGCGGAAACACCATATATTTT
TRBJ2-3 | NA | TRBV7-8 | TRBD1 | CASSFRQGSSTDTQYF | TGTGCCAGCAGCTTCAGACAGGGGTCTAGCACAGATACGCAGTATTTT
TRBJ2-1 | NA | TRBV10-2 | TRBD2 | CASSVGSGGTEQFF | TGCGCCAGCAGTGTTGGATCGGGGGGTACTGAGCAGTTCTTC
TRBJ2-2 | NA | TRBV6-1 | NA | CASRLVGGTGELFF | TGTGCCAGCAGGCTTGTAGGGGGCACCGGGGAGCTGTTTTTT
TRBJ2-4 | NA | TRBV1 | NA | CTSSPGLAGALAKNIQYF | TGCACCAGCAGCCCGGGACTAGCGGGGGCCCTAGCCAAAAACATTCAGTACTTC
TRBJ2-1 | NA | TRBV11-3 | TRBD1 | CASSPIGQGTYNEQFF | TGTGCCAGCAGCCCGATTGGACAGGGGACTTACAATGAGCAGTTCTTC
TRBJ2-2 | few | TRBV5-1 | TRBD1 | CASSFSTGGNTGELFF | TGCGCCAGCAGCTTTTCGACAGGGGGGAACACCGGGGAGCTGTTTTTT
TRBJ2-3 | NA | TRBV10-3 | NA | CAISSEQGNTQYF | TGTGCCATCAGTTCCGAACAGGGAAATACGCAGTATTTT
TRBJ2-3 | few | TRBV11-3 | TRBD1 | CASSLGWTGSDTQYF | TGTGCCAGCAGCTTAGGGTGGACAGGGTCAGATACGCAGTATTTT